These 25 T cell receptor beta chains originate from one sample sequenced in a study of T-cell reconstitution after alpha-beta-depleted transplantation in children. Preparing the TCRbeta library involved the use of unique molecular identifiers. TCRdb processed the PCR reads anew with MiXCR; each CDR3 protein has one entry. Of about 580,000 distinct CDR3 sequences in the sample, about 23% are singletons; the top ten hold roughly 13%. The source material was PBMCs, mostly from graft donor cells, sampled 360 days after TCRalphabeta/CD19-depleted stem cell transplant. The receptors stem from a boy less than two years old who had a stem cell transplant for acute myeloid leukemia, so the T cells may come from the graft donor.

This rearrangement joins TRBV25-1 to TRBJ1-6; D is possibly TRBD1 (5 bases). V gave up 5 bases and J gave up 0 bases, with 8 bases separating them. The CDR3 runs 15 residues. Germline lookup yields CDR1 MGHDK and CDR2 SYGVNS. CDR3 sequence (DNA): TGTGCCAGCAGTCGGGGGAGCTCCTATAATTCACCCCTCCACTTT. Its protein product is CASSRGSSYNSPLHF.

This clonotype has a handful of counts. The V gene is TRBV20-1, the J gene TRBJ2-5; TRBD1 matches 9 bases. From germline, CDR1 is DFQATT and CDR2 SNEGSKA (reference sequence). This CDR3 contains 16 residues. V shed 6 bases, J shed 6 bases, and the junction held 17 bases outside the gene matches. The CDR3 reads CSAAISGTGRLKTQYF. The CDR3 nucleotides are TGCAGTGCCGCCATTTCCGGGACAGGGCGGCTCAAGACCCAGTACTTC.

This clonotype appeared many times. The V gene is TRBV20-1, the J gene TRBJ2-3; TRBD2 aligns across 8 bases. V was pared by 3 bases and J by 1 base, with 6 bases of the junction left unmatched. CDR1 and CDR2 from the germline V gene are DFQATT and SNEGSKA (reference sequence). This CDR3 has 15 amino acids. CDR3 coding DNA: TGCAGTGCTAGCTCCTCAGCGGGGGGCACAGATACGCAGTATTTT. Translated, it gives CSASSSAGGTDTQYF.

This clonotype was counted at least ten times. The J gene is TRBJ1-1, the V gene TRBV29-1, with a tentative D call TRBD1 (6 bases). V was trimmed by 6 bases and J by 2 bases, leaving 10 bases between them. CDR3 length: 12 amino acids. Germline V CDR1 and CDR2: SQVTM, ANQGSEA. Here the CDR3 reads CSVIQGNTEAFF. CDR3 coding DNA: TGCAGCGTAATACAGGGTAACACTGAAGCTTTCTTT.

This sequence joins TRBV24-1 and TRBJ1-1; TRBD1 aligns across 9 bases. CDR3 size: 18 residues. Losses at the gene ends were 2 bases for V and 0 bases for J; bases not matched to a gene: 9. Per germline, CDR1 KGHDR and CDR2 SFDVKD. This CDR3 is CATSDSGGQGALNTEAFF. Here the CDR3 DNA reads TGTGCCACCAGTGATTCGGGGGGACAGGGAGCTTTGAACACTGAAGCTTTCTTT.

This chain joins TRBV4-2 and TRBJ2-3; the D gene is possibly TRBD2 (5 bases). The CDR3 totals 14 residues. The V end lost 8 bases, the J end lost 1 base, and 13 bases lay between the germline ends. Germline V CDR1 and CDR2: LGHNA, YNFKEQ. The CDR3 nucleotides are TGTGCCAGCGGCCCCGGGGAAGGCACAGATACGCAGTATTTT. The encoded protein is CASGPGEGTDTQYF.

This clonotype was recorded at least ten times. V and J are TRBV6-2 or TRBV6-3 and TRBJ2-7; the match to TRBD2 covers 11 bases. The CDR3 sequence is 14 residues long. Per the germline V gene, CDR1 is MNHEY and CDR2 is SVGEGT. V shed 6 bases and J 0 bases; nucleotides not matched to a gene: 1. CDR3 in amino acids: CASRLAGASYEQYV. CDR3 DNA sequence: TGTGCCAGCAGACTAGCGGGGGCCTCCTACGAGCAGTACGTC.

This clonotype showed up many times. This chain uses TRBV29-1 with TRBJ2-1, with TRBD2 as a possible D gene (7 bases). The CDR3 has 15 residues. The germline V and J ends were trimmed by 6 bases and 8 bases, with 23 bases remaining between them. Germline-derived CDR1 and CDR2 are SQVTM and ANQGSEA. CDR3 in amino acids: CSVAAYRGAWDEQFF. DNA of the CDR3: TGCAGCGTCGCCGCCTATCGGGGGGCCTGGGATGAGCAGTTCTTC.

CDR3 coding DNA: TGCAGTGCTAGTGGGACAGGGTCAGGTGGCTACACCTTC. This encodes CSASGTGSGGYTF. The chain combines TRBV20-1 with TRBJ1-2; 9 nucleotides align to TRBD1. Germline V gene sequence: CDR1 DFQATT, CDR2 SNEGSKA (reference sequence). V shed 3 bases and J 7 bases; nucleotides not matched to a gene: 6. The CDR3 is 13 amino acids.

There are a few counts of this clonotype. The V call is TRBV29-1, the J call TRBJ2-7; possibly TRBD2 for D (5 bases). The CDR3 is made up of 13 amino acids. CDR1 and CDR2 (germline): SQVTM, ANQGSEA. V was pared by 7 bases and J by 5 bases, with 18 bases between. CDR3 sequence: CSAGWMDFNEQYF. The CDR3 DNA follows: TGCAGCGCTGGGTGGATGGACTTCAACGAGCAGTACTTC.

Ten or more counts support this clonotype. The chain employs TRBV29-1 and TRBJ2-7; D unclear. The germline V gene encodes CDR1 SQVTM and CDR2 ANQGSEA. The CDR3 is 12 residues long. V was pared by 7 bases and J by 7 bases, with 17 bases between. The CDR3 nucleotides read TGCAGCGCTGGACGGTTTGCCGGAGAGCAGTACTTC. Translated, it gives CSAGRFAGEQYF.

This chain connects TRBV10-2 to TRBJ2-3; D may be TRBD2 (5 bases). Trimming pared 8 bases from V and 5 bases from J, leaving 11 bases between. CDR1 is WSHSY, CDR2 SAAADI, per germline. This CDR3 has 12 residues. The CDR3 reads CASGEIRDTQYF. Written as DNA, the CDR3 is TGCGCCAGCGGGGAGATTAGAGATACGCAGTATTTT.

The chain uses TRBV18 and TRBJ1-1, with D unresolved. The CDR3 consists of 14 residues. V was trimmed by 6 bases and J by 5 bases, leaving 16 bases between them. Looked up from germline, CDR1 is KGHSH and CDR2 is LQKENI. The CDR3 sequence: CASSRMAEVTEAFF. The CDR3 coding sequence is TGTGCCAGCTCCAGGATGGCTGAAGTAACTGAAGCTTTCTTT.

This clonotype has just a few counts. This rearrangement joins TRBV20-1 to TRBJ2-3, with TRBD2 matching over 7 bases. Germline V CDR1 and CDR2: DFQATT, SNEGSKA (reference sequence). Germline trimming cut 0 bases from V and 3 bases from J; bases unmatched to any gene: 6. The CDR3 contains 15 residues. The chain's CDR3 is CSARDGEGRTDTQYF. CDR3 nucleotides: TGCAGTGCTAGAGATGGGGAGGGGAGGACAGATACGCAGTATTTT.

This clonotype was recorded many times. The V call is TRBV2, the J call TRBJ2-7, with 10 bases aligning to TRBD1. The germline CDR1 and CDR2 sequences are SNHLY and FYNNEI. V lost 6 bases, J lost 3 bases, and 5 bases stayed unmatched. This CDR3 is built from 14 residues. The CDR3 is CASSARTGGYEQYV. Written as DNA, the CDR3 is TGTGCCAGCAGCGCACGGACAGGGGGCTACGAGCAGTACGTC.

The genes are TRBV4-1 and TRBJ2-4; no definite D call. Germline-derived CDR1 and CDR2 are MGHRA and YSYEKL. Trimming took off 1 base at V and 11 bases at J, with 12 bases between the two ends. The CDR3 is 13 amino acids. The CDR3 DNA reads TGCGCCAGCAGCCAAGTCCCGGACCGGTTTCAGTACTTC. It specifies CASSQVPDRFQYF.

This clonotype was counted a few times. The chain is built from TRBV28 and TRBJ2-7; a possible D gene is TRBD2 (5 bases). The CDR3 totals 14 residues. V was cut by 3 bases and J by 2 bases, with 11 bases left in between. Germline V gene sequence: CDR1 MDHEN, CDR2 SYDVKM. The CDR3 bases are TGTGCCAGCAGTTTGAGCGAGGGCCCCTACGAGCAGTACGTC. It specifies CASSLSEGPYEQYV.

The genes are TRBV18 and TRBJ1-5; 7 positions match TRBD1. Unmatched junction bases numbered 10, after V lost 2 bases and J lost 6 bases. From germline, CDR1 is KGHSH and CDR2 LQKENI. This CDR3 is built from 16 residues. CDR3 nucleotides: TGTGCCAGCTCACCAACGACCGCAGGGGGAGGTCAGCCCCAGCATTTT. Amino acid sequence: CASSPTTAGGGQPQHF.

This clonotype was seen ten or more times. This rearrangement joins TRBV5-1 to TRBJ2-1; tentatively, D is TRBD1 (6 bases). Germline V gene sequence: CDR1 SGHRS, CDR2 YFSETQ. Between the trimmed V and J ends, which lost 3 bases and 10 bases, there was a span of 14 bases. CDR3 size: 13 residues. CDR3 nucleotide sequence: TGCGCCAGCAGCTACCTTTTAGACAGGGAGCAGTTCTTC. This codes for CASSYLLDREQFF.

This clonotype came up once. V usage is TRBV9 and J usage is TRBJ2-7; 7 bases agree with TRBD1. The germline CDR1 and CDR2 sequences are SGDLS and YYNGEE. There are 15 residues in the CDR3. V lost 3 bases, J lost 4 bases, and 10 bases stayed unmatched. The CDR3 protein is CASSAVISQGYEQYV. The CDR3 DNA is TGTGCCAGCAGCGCCGTAATTTCACAGGGGTACGAGCAGTACGTC.

This clonotype was counted a few times. As DNA, the CDR3 is TGCAGTGCTAGTCCCAGTGGGGTAATAGACATTCAGTACTTC. Protein product: CSASPSGVIDIQYF. The chain has TRBV20-1 and TRBJ2-4; D gene uncertain. The CDR3 contains 14 residues. Looked up from germline, CDR1 is DFQATT and CDR2 is SNEGSKA (reference sequence). Deletions cut 3 bases from V and 8 bases from J, with 17 bases between.

There are many counts of this clonotype. The chain joins TRBV12-3 or TRBV12-4 to TRBJ1-2; D ambiguous. The CDR3 runs 12 residues. V lost 3 bases, J lost 4 bases, and 6 bases lay in between. CDR3 protein: CASSLTTYGYTF. DNA of the CDR3: TGTGCCAGCAGTTTGACAACCTATGGCTACACCTTC.

The chain employs TRBV15 and TRBJ1-6, with D tentatively TRBD1 (5 bases). Per germline, CDR1 LNHNV and CDR2 YYDKDF (reference sequence). V was shortened by 0 bases and J by 7 bases, with 10 bases between the two germline ends. This CDR3 has 15 amino acids. The CDR3 region is CATSRDSGQNSPLHF. In DNA, the CDR3 is TGTGCCACCAGCAGAGATTCGGGGCAGAATTCACCCCTCCACTTT.

This clonotype came up many times. The chain joins TRBV5-1 to TRBJ2-1; 9 nucleotides match TRBD2. The CDR3 spans 15 residues. V lost 4 bases and J lost 4; bases outside the gene matches: 6. Germline V gene lookup returns CDR1 SGHRS and CDR2 YFSETQ. CDR3 residues: CASSQLTSGYNEQFF. Here the CDR3 DNA reads TGCGCCAGCAGCCAACTGACTAGCGGTTACAATGAGCAGTTCTTC.

The chain is built from TRBV5-6 and TRBJ2-5, with D hard to call. Trimming pared 0 bases from V and 5 bases from J, leaving 17 bases between. Looked up from germline, CDR1 is SGHDT and CDR2 is YYEEEE. The CDR3 runs 16 residues. The CDR3 region is CASSLAVGNGRETQYF. The CDR3, as DNA: TGTGCCAGCAGCTTGGCTGTCGGAAATGGACGGGAGACCCAGTACTTC.